A single sample is the source of the 13 T cell receptor beta chains below, sequenced in a study of blood T cells in healthy people across ages. A sample-barcoded 5' primer and a J-beta primer mix were used in a second PCR of about 7 to 12 cycles. TCRdb called the 5' RACE reads again in MiXCR, with one record for every CDR3 protein. The table has around 650,000 distinct CDR3 sequences, roughly 32% seen once. Sequencing was carried out using blood. These TCRs come from a woman over 75 in good health.

The J gene is TRBJ2-5, the V gene TRBV5-1, with a tentative D call TRBD1 (6 bases). Per germline, CDR1 SGHRS and CDR2 YFSETQ. This CDR3 contains 15 residues. V was trimmed by 4 bases and J by 1 base, leaving 14 bases between them. The CDR3, as DNA: TGCGCCAGCAGCAGCACGGGACACACCCAAGAGACCCAGTACTTC. This encodes CASSSTGHTQETQYF.

A word on this clonotype: A read error is possible here, since a much larger clone lies one base away. The chain is built from TRBV5-5 and TRBJ1-2, with D perhaps TRBD1 (6 bases). CDR3 length equals 15 residues. CDR1 and CDR2 (germline): SGHKS, YYEKEE (reference sequence). This CDR3 reads CAGSPDRPHYYGYTF. CDR3 coding DNA: TGTGCCGGCAGTCCTGACAGGCCCCATTACTATGGCTACACCTTC.

This clonotype has a handful of counts. The chain carries TRBV6-5 and TRBJ1-3, with D maybe TRBD1 (6 bases). The germline CDR1 and CDR2 sequences are MNHEY and SVGAGI. CDR3 size: 15 residues. Deletions cut 0 bases from V and 4 bases from J, with 10 bases between. The CDR3 DNA reads as TGTGCCAGCAGTTACTCGCGGGGGCCCGGAAACACCATATATTTT. Translated, it gives CASSYSRGPGNTIYF.

This chain joins TRBV18 and TRBJ1-4; D is unresolved. The V end lost 1 base, the J end lost 3 bases, and 3 bases lay between the germline ends. CDR3 length: 13 amino acids. Germline V gene lookup returns CDR1 KGHSH and CDR2 LQKENI. For the CDR3, the DNA is TGTGCCAGCTCACCACGGGCTAATGAAAAACTGTTTTTT. Its protein product is CASSPRANEKLFF. Full variable domain (remainder filled in from reference TRBV18 and TRBJ1-4): NAGVMQNPRHLVRRRGQEARLRCSPMKGHSHVYWYRQLPEEGLKFMVYLQKENIIDESGMPKERFSAEFPKEGPSILRIQQVVRGDSAAYFCASSPRANEKLFFGSGTQLSVL.

As for this clonotype: Being one base from a much bigger clone, this may be a read error. The chain links TRBV20-1 to TRBJ1-2, with 7 bases matching TRBD1. V dropped 5 bases and J dropped 8; count of bases not matched to a gene: 11. Germline CDR1 is DFQATT and CDR2 is SNEGSKA (reference sequence). The CDR3 has 13 residues. The CDR3 DNA is TGCAGTGCTTCCGGGACAGAAAAAGTAGGCTACACCTTC. Its translation is CSASGTEKVGYTF.

The sample holds a few counts of this clonotype. V and J are TRBV7-2 and TRBJ2-4; D might be TRBD1 (5 bases). Per the germline V gene, CDR1 is SGHTA and CDR2 is FQGNSA. CDR3 length: 14 residues. Trimming left V 5 bases short and J 6 bases short, with 14 bases between. The chain's CDR3 is CASSVTGGSNIQYF. As DNA, the CDR3 is TGTGCCAGCAGCGTTACAGGTGGCTCAAACATTCAGTACTTC.

This clonotype was observed at least ten times. The J gene is TRBJ2-1, the V gene TRBV25-1; possible D gene TRBD2, 6 bases. Germline lookup yields CDR1 MGHDK and CDR2 SYGVNS. There are 11 residues in the CDR3. V lost 6 bases and J 9 bases, leaving 9 bases between the germline ends. The CDR3 DNA is TGTGCCAGCAGAAGACTAGTTGAGCAGTTCTTC. Translating it yields CASRRLVEQFF.

Turning to this clonotype: This may come from a read error, since a much larger clone is one base off. V is TRBV7-6 and J is TRBJ2-4, with 9 bases lining up with TRBD1. There are 17 residues in the CDR3. After removal of 1 base from V and 15 bases from J, the junction contained 19 bases not matched to a gene. Looked up from germline, CDR1 is SGHVS and CDR2 is FNYEAQ. CDR3 residues: CASSLGRGQGSVNERYF. The CDR3 DNA follows: TGTGCCAGCAGCTTAGGCCGGGGACAGGGCAGCGTCAACGAGCGGTACTTC.

This clonotype was recorded many times. The V gene is TRBV5-1, the J gene TRBJ2-6; 9 nucleotides align to TRBD1. J gave up 0 bases and V 2 bases, and 9 bases lay outside the gene matches. This CDR3 has 19 amino acids. Germline CDR1 reads SGHRS; CDR2 reads YFSETQ. The CDR3 nucleotides read TGCGCCAGCAGCTTCGCCGGGACAGGGATCGGCTCTGGGGCCAACGTCCTGACTTTC. Its translation is CASSFAGTGIGSGANVLTF.

This clonotype was detected ten times or more. The chain combines TRBV28 with TRBJ2-5, with D tentatively TRBD2 (6 bases). Trimming removed 3 bases from V and 4 bases from J, with 21 bases in between. Germline V CDR1 and CDR2: MDHEN, SYDVKM. CDR3 length equals 17 residues. The CDR3 here is CASSLSAESTRRETQYF. DNA for the CDR3: TGTGCCAGCAGTTTGAGCGCGGAGTCGACTAGAAGAGAGACCCAGTACTTC.

This clonotype was picked up many times. The V gene is TRBV5-6, the J gene TRBJ2-5, with D perhaps TRBD2 (5 bases). Trimming stripped 0 bases from V and 5 bases from J, with 11 bases between. The CDR3 contains 14 residues. Germline lookup yields CDR1 SGHDT and CDR2 YYEEEE. CDR3 amino acids: CASSLGGDSETQYF. For the CDR3, the DNA is TGTGCCAGCAGCTTGGGGGGAGATTCGGAGACCCAGTACTTC.

This clonotype was detected many times. CDR3 sequence (DNA): TGCAGTGCTAGAGATCCCAGCAGTGCCTCCTACGAGCAGTACTTC. Translating gives CSARDPSSASYEQYF. V and J are TRBV20-1 and TRBJ2-7, with D hard to call. The germline CDR1 and CDR2 sequences are DFQATT and SNEGSKA (reference sequence). The CDR3 extends over 15 amino acids. With 0 bases removed from V and 0 bases from J, the gap between germline ends came to 12 bases.

This clonotype was found many times. This chain links TRBV20-1 with TRBJ2-4; unclear D gene. V lost 3 bases and J lost 0, with 12 bases in between. This CDR3 spans 15 amino acids. From germline, CDR1 is DFQATT and CDR2 SNEGSKA (reference sequence). CDR3 loop: CSASPRRLAKNIQYF. For the CDR3, the DNA is TGCAGTGCTAGTCCCAGACGACTAGCCAAAAACATTCAGTACTTC.